This is a list of T cell receptor beta chains from one sample in a study of CD8 T cells in ankylosing spondylitis. TCRdb redid the calling of the 5' RACE reads with MiXCR, one entry per CDR3 protein. The sample includes hundreds of thousands of distinct CDR3 sequences, roughly a quarter of them seen just once. Sequenced material: blood, either unsorted or a sorted T cell fraction (not recorded which). The receptors derive from a male donor with ankylosing spondylitis. Both conserved end residues are part of each CDR3. Fields, in order: clone size, D gene, V gene, J gene, CDR3 protein, CDR3 DNA. A D gene is named only where the DNA matches it firmly. Clone size is not always given. Where it is, it says once, few, many or a class for expanded clones.

few	-	TRBV4-1	TRBJ1-2	CASSHRGADGYTF	TGCGCCAGCAGCCACCGGGGAGCGGATGGCTACACCTTC
few	-	TRBV7-2	TRBJ2-3	CASSFRGEGNADTQYF	TGTGCCAGCAGCTTTCGGGGTGAAGGAAACGCAGATACGCAGTATTTT
many	-	TRBV12-3/TRBV12-4	TRBJ2-1	CASSRITSNEQFF	TGTGCCAGCAGTCGGATCACTAGCAATGAGCAGTTCTTC
-	-	TRBV24-1	TRBJ2-5	CATSDWDQETQYF	TGTGCCACCAGTGATTGGGACCAAGAGACCCAGTACTTC
-	-	TRBV9	TRBJ2-1	CASSVIDSNNEQFF	TGTGCCAGCAGCGTTATCGATAGCAACAATGAGCAGTTCTTC
few	-	TRBV3-1	TRBJ1-2	CASSQGRYGYTF	TGTGCCAGCAGCCAAGGCCGTTATGGCTACACCTTC
-	-	TRBV6-2/TRBV6-3	TRBJ2-3	CASTKGADTQYF	TGTGCCAGCACCAAAGGAGCAGATACGCAGTATTTT
-	TRBD1	TRBV6-1	TRBJ1-1	CASSEDRVGAFF	TGTGCCAGCAGTGAGGACAGGGTGGGGGCTTTCTTT
few	TRBD2	TRBV6-2/TRBV6-3	TRBJ2-7	CASSYPTSGRTEQYF	TGTGCCAGCAGTTACCCAACTAGCGGGAGGACCGAGCAGTACTTC
-	TRBD1	TRBV27	TRBJ2-6	CASVGTGTGANVLTF	TGTGCCAGCGTAGGGACAGGGACTGGGGCCAACGTCCTGACTTTC
-	-	TRBV12-3/TRBV12-4	TRBJ1-6	CASSLKGEFNSYNSPLHF	TGTGCCAGCAGTTTAAAAGGAGAATTCAACTCCTATAATTCACCCCTCCACTTT
few	TRBD2	TRBV3-1	TRBJ2-1	CASSQEPTSPILNEQFF	TGTGCCAGCAGCCAAGAGCCGACTAGCCCAATCTTAAATGAGCAGTTCTTC
few	-	TRBV4-2	TRBJ1-6	CASSQEPGEANSPLHF	TGTGCCAGCAGCCAAGAACCCGGTGAGGCGAATTCACCCCTCCACTTT
-	-	TRBV9	TRBJ2-2	CASSVGMLMNTGELFF	TGTGCCAGCAGCGTAGGGATGCTAATGAACACCGGGGAGCTGTTTTTT
few	TRBD1	TRBV12-3/TRBV12-4	TRBJ1-2	CASSIQGDYGYTF	TGTGCCAGCAGTATACAGGGGGACTATGGCTACACCTTC
-	-	TRBV9	TRBJ1-1	CASRGGGTEAFF	TGTGCCAGCAGGGGCGGGGGCACTGAAGCTTTCTTT
few	TRBD1	TRBV20-1	TRBJ2-1	CSARVPGQKYNEQFF	TGCAGTGCTAGGGTTCCGGGACAGAAGTACAATGAGCAGTTCTTC
-	-	TRBV4-1	TRBJ1-4	CASSQDKRGTGEKLFF	TGCGCCAGCAGCCAAGACAAGAGGGGGACGGGTGAAAAACTGTTTTTT
-	TRBD2	TRBV5-1	TRBJ2-5	CASSLAPPGAGIGETQYF	TGCGCCAGCAGCTTGGCCCCCCCTGGAGCGGGAATTGGAGAGACCCAGTACTTC
many	-	TRBV28	TRBJ2-1	CASSLLAWGEQFF	TGTGCCAGCAGTTTACTAGCGTGGGGTGAGCAGTTCTTC
-	-	TRBV12-3/TRBV12-4	TRBJ1-5	CASTITRYQPQHF	TGTGCCAGCACCATAACCCGTTATCAGCCCCAGCATTTT